By frequency, the clone carrying this TCR beta chain is medium-sized. Its antigen is unidentified. The sample belongs to a study of CXCR3-negative and CXCR3-positive naive CD8 T cells. Study-wide results and limits: Comparison of naive subsets found surface CD5 to be comparable, and TCR strength was inferred on the basis of TRB CDR3 properties.

Germline V CDR1 and CDR2: SQVTM, ANQGSEA. The length of the CDR3 is 12 residues. Naive CD8+ T cells were CD45RO-CCR7+CD27+CD95-. UMI-labeled 5' RACE yielded the TRB cDNA libraries. TCRdb reworked the 5' RACE reads into one entry per CDR3 protein, no DNA. In all, the sample yields around 3,300 distinct CDR3 sequences. The chain employs TRBV29-1 and TRBJ2-1. The sample consisted of naive CXCR3- CD8+ T cells from blood. Specified subset: CD45RO-CCR7+CD27+CD95- naive CD8+ T cells lacking CXCR3 (TNR3-). This receptor was taken from a human donor in good health. Some clones in this sample may be carry-over from other donors' samples. This chain's CDR3 is CSVDFLGDEQFF.